Listed here are 10 T cell receptor beta chains from one sample, sequenced in a study of cytomegalovirus exposure and HLA in healthy donors. Vbeta (60) and Jbeta (13) primers were used in the PCR. Sequencing was performed with immunoSEQ multiplex PCR; in TCRdb, only in-frame clones are kept and a portion is missing. The sample has 90,000 to 130,000 clones, approximately 80% seen once. What was sequenced was PBMCs. These receptors were taken from a man aged 25 to 45 in good health and CMV-seropositive.

The genes are TRBV5-1 and TRBJ2-5, with 12 bases identical to TRBD2. The length of the CDR3 is 16 residues. In germline, CDR1 is SGHRS, CDR2 YFSETQ. The trim removed 6 bases at V and 5 bases at J, leaving 11 bases unmatched. Here the CDR3 reads CASTTSGGPGGETQYF. CDR3 DNA: TGCGCCAGCACCACTAGCGGGGGGCCCGGCGGGGAGACCCAGTACTTC.

The chain carries TRBV6-4 and TRBJ2-4; the D is unclear. The ends were cut back, 1 base at V and 4 bases at J, with 5 bases in the middle. CDR1 and CDR2 (germline): MRHNA, SNTAGT. The CDR3 totals 13 residues. Written as DNA, the CDR3 is TGTGCCAGCAGTGACTTCAATAAAAACATTCAGTACTTC. Its protein product is CASSDFNKNIQYF.

The chain carries TRBV5-1 and TRBJ2-5; 11 bases are shared with TRBD2. Germline loops: CDR1 SGHRS, CDR2 YFSETQ. V was clipped by 4 bases and J by 7 bases; unmatched bases: 9. The CDR3 contains 15 residues. The CDR3 sequence: CASSTRTSGGGTQYF. The DNA for the CDR3 is TGCGCCAGCAGCACCAGAACTAGCGGGGGTGGGACCCAGTACTTC.

The chain is built from TRBV5-1 and TRBJ2-3; 8 bases line up with TRBD2. The CDR3 length is 16 residues. CDR1 SGHRS and CDR2 YFSETQ come from the germline V gene. V lost 2 bases, J lost 0 bases, and 5 bases stayed unmatched. CDR3 in amino acids: CASSFSGEGSTDTQYF. The CDR3 coding sequence is TGCGCCAGCAGCTTTAGCGGGGAGGGTAGCACAGATACGCAGTATTTT. The variable domain in full, completed from reference TRBV5-1 and TRBJ2-3, reads KAGVTQTPRYLIKTRGQQVTLSCSPISGHRSVSWYQQTPGQGLQFLFEYFSETQRNKGNFPGRFSGRQFSNSRSEMNVSTLELGDSALYLCASSFSGEGSTDTQYFGPGTRLTVL.

This clone was observed a few times. The chain couples TRBV25-1 to TRBJ1-5; D possibly corresponds to TRBD1 (5 bases). This CDR3 region has 16 residues. CDR1 is MGHDK and CDR2 is SYGVNS in the germline V gene. V was shortened by 6 bases and J by 1 base, with 16 bases between the two germline ends. This chain's CDR3 is CASSEGGVASNQPQHF. The CDR3 coding sequence is TGTGCCAGCAGCGAGGGAGGGGTAGCGAGCAATCAGCCCCAGCATTTT.

This clone was found a few times. The chain couples TRBV7-9 to TRBJ1-2; D not resolved. The germline V gene encodes CDR1 SEHNR and CDR2 FQNEAQ (reference sequence). The CDR3 is 14 residues long. Trimming cost V 3 bases and J 7 bases, with 15 bases left between them. The CDR3 spells CASSFEGGMSGYTF. CDR3 in DNA: TGTGCCAGCAGCTTTGAGGGTGGGATGAGTGGCTACACCTTC.

The V call is TRBV6-5, the J call TRBJ2-2; D is possibly TRBD1 (5 bases). The V gene lost 4 bases and the J gene lost 5 bases, with 11 bases spanning the gap. Germline V gene data show CDR1 as MNHEY and CDR2 as SVGAGI. The CDR3 sequence is 14 residues long. As DNA, the CDR3 is TGTGCCAGCAGTTCGATCAGGGAAACCGGGGAGCTGTTTTTT. Residues: CASSSIRETGELFF.

This chain joins TRBV9 and TRBJ1-1; D might be TRBD1 (5 bases). This CDR3 comprises 14 residues. Germline lookup yields CDR1 SGDLS and CDR2 YYNGEE. Trimming cost V 0 bases and J 4 bases, with 10 bases left between them. CDR3 coding DNA: TGTGCCAGCAGCGTAGGGGGGGTTACCACTGAAGCTTTCTTT. Its protein is CASSVGGVTTEAFF.

CDR3: CASSLLGTRPSTDTQYF. The CDR3 nucleotides read TGTGCCAGCAGCTTACTAGGGACAAGGCCTAGCACAGATACGCAGTATTTT. The rearrangement links TRBV7-9 to TRBJ2-3, with a tentative D call TRBD1 (6 bases). Germline CDR1 SEHNR, CDR2 FQNEAQ (reference sequence). Trimming cost V 2 bases and J 0 bases, with 15 bases left between them. The CDR3 extends over 17 amino acids.

The V call is TRBV19, the J call TRBJ2-7; D possibly corresponds to TRBD2 (6 bases). CDR1 is LNHDA and CDR2 is SQIVND in the germline V gene (reference sequence). This CDR3 is built from 13 residues. Trimming took off 4 bases at V and 11 bases at J, with 18 bases between the two ends. DNA of the CDR3: TGTGCCAGTAGTAGTGGCTTCGGGGGTTCTGAGTACTTC. Encoded protein: CASSSGFGGSEYF.